The rows below give T cell receptor beta chains drawn from one sample of a study of T cells in Graves' hyperthyroidism and ophthalmopathy. TCRdb called the multiplex PCR reads again in MiXCR, with one record for every CDR3 protein. The repertoire holds about 640,000 distinct CDR3 sequences, with around 20% as singletons. The sample taken for sequencing was blood. The receptor set was obtained from a man aged 25 to 45 with Graves' ophthalmopathy. The CDR3 runs from the conserved cysteine through the conserved F or W. The D gene is left open where the match is weak. Clone size is given for some rows only: seen once, a few or many times, or a class if the clone is expanded.

DNA: TGTGCCAACTCCGTGACTGAGTTACCTGAAGCTTTCTTT
CDR3: CANSVTELPEAFF
size: -
V: TRBV18
D: -
J: TRBJ1-1

DNA: TGTGCCAGCACCGAAACCGGGGAGCTGTTTTTT
CDR3: CASTETGELFF
size: few
V: TRBV7-3
D: -
J: TRBJ2-2

DNA: TGCGCCAGCAGCCCCCATTCGGGACAGGGGATAACCGGGGAGCTGTTTTTT
CDR3: CASSPHSGQGITGELFF
size: few
V: TRBV4-3
D: TRBD1
J: TRBJ2-2

DNA: TGTGCCAGCAAAGCAGGGTTGGGTGAAAAACTGTTTTTT
CDR3: CASKAGLGEKLFF
size: once
V: TRBV2
D: -
J: TRBJ1-4

DNA: TGTGCCAGCAGCTTTTCTCTGACTAGCGGGAGGGAGAATGAGCAGTTCTTC
CDR3: CASSFSLTSGRENEQFF
size: few
V: TRBV7-9
D: TRBD2
J: TRBJ2-1

DNA: TGTGCCAGCAGCGTAGACGGGTTTGCGGACGAGCAGTACTTC
CDR3: CASSVDGFADEQYF
size: -
V: TRBV9
D: -
J: TRBJ2-7

DNA: TGTGCCTGGAGTGTTTCGGTCTCCTACGAGCAGTACTTC
CDR3: CAWSVSVSYEQYF
size: few
V: TRBV30
D: -
J: TRBJ2-7

DNA: TGTGCCAGCAGCTTGGTGTTGGGGACAGACCCAAGGGATGGCTACACCTTC
CDR3: CASSLVLGTDPRDGYTF
size: -
V: TRBV5-6
D: TRBD1
J: TRBJ1-2

DNA: TGCAGTGCTAGAGAGCAGGGCCAAGATCAACTGTTTTTT
CDR3: CSAREQGQDQLFF
size: -
V: TRBV20-1
D: -
J: TRBJ1-4

DNA: TGCGCCAGCAGCACCGAACTAGCGGGAGTAGTTGAGACCCAGTACTTC
CDR3: CASSTELAGVVETQYF
size: few
V: TRBV5-1
D: TRBD2
J: TRBJ2-5

DNA: TGTGCCAGCAGTTCCCGTTTAAGGCGGAGCTCCTACGAGCAGTACTTC
CDR3: CASSSRLRRSSYEQYF
size: -
V: TRBV12-3/TRBV12-4
D: -
J: TRBJ2-7

DNA: TGTGCCGCCAGAGTCACCCCCGGGACAGAGCAGTTCTTC
CDR3: CAARVTPGTEQFF
size: -
V: TRBV28
D: -
J: TRBJ2-1

DNA: TGCGCCAGCAGCAACGACAGGGGAAACACTGAAGCTTTCTTT
CDR3: CASSNDRGNTEAFF
size: many
V: TRBV4-1
D: TRBD1
J: TRBJ1-1

DNA: TGCGCCAGCAGCCAAGCAAATATAGCCGGACAGGGCAGGAACGAGCAGTACTTC
CDR3: CASSQANIAGQGRNEQYF
size: -
V: TRBV5-1
D: TRBD1
J: TRBJ2-7

DNA: TGTGCCAGCAGTTTACCGGGGTACCAAGAGACCCAGTACTTC
CDR3: CASSLPGYQETQYF
size: -
V: TRBV28
D: -
J: TRBJ2-5

DNA: TGCGCCAGCAGTTCCGGAGGGGCTCCCTATAATTCACCCCTCCACTTT
CDR3: CASSSGGAPYNSPLHF
size: few
V: TRBV5-1
D: -
J: TRBJ1-6

DNA: TGTGCCAGCAATACGGGACTAGCGGGCAAATTCACAGATACGCAGTATTTT
CDR3: CASNTGLAGKFTDTQYF
size: many
V: TRBV28
D: TRBD2
J: TRBJ2-3

DNA: TGCAGTGCCGTTCCGGGAACATCGGCCCGTTCGAAAGGCTACACCTTC
CDR3: CSAVPGTSARSKGYTF
size: many
V: TRBV20-1
D: -
J: TRBJ1-2

DNA: TGTGCCAGCAGTTGGCGTCCGCGGGAGGGCCGAGAGACCCAGTACTTC
CDR3: CASSWRPREGRETQYF
size: few
V: TRBV6-1
D: TRBD2
J: TRBJ2-5

DNA: TGCAGCGCTGGAGGCGGGGAGGCCTATGGCTACACCTTC
CDR3: CSAGGGEAYGYTF
size: -
V: TRBV29-1
D: -
J: TRBJ1-2

DNA: TGCGCCAGCAGCCAAGATGGGGCCAGAATAGAGACCCAGTACTTC
CDR3: CASSQDGARIETQYF
size: few
V: TRBV4-1
D: -
J: TRBJ2-5

DNA: TGCAGTGCCTGGAGTGGGGGTACCTCGAACACCGGGGAGCTGTTTTTT
CDR3: CSAWSGGTSNTGELFF
size: -
V: TRBV20-1
D: -
J: TRBJ2-2

DNA: TGTGCCAGCAGCTTAAACGTGGCGGCCAACACCGGGGAGCTGTTTTTT
CDR3: CASSLNVAANTGELFF
size: -
V: TRBV11-3
D: -
J: TRBJ2-2

DNA: TGTGCCAGCTCACCAGTAGGTCTCTATGGCTACACCTTC
CDR3: CASSPVGLYGYTF
size: -
V: TRBV18
D: -
J: TRBJ1-2

DNA: TGTGCCAGCAGTGAAGATAGCGGTACGCAGTATTTT
CDR3: CASSEDSGTQYF
size: few
V: TRBV2
D: -
J: TRBJ2-3

DNA: TGTGCCAGCAGCCGACAGGGGATGAACACTGAAGCTTTCTTT
CDR3: CASSRQGMNTEAFF
size: many
V: TRBV7-9
D: TRBD1
J: TRBJ1-1

DNA: TGTGCCACCACACCCGTGGAGTGGGGGGCCGAGCAGTACTTC
CDR3: CATTPVEWGAEQYF
size: many
V: TRBV2
D: -
J: TRBJ2-7

DNA: TGTGCCAGCAGTCCCAGTGGACAAATGTTTTCACCCCTCCACTTT
CDR3: CASSPSGQMFSPLHF
size: few
V: TRBV27
D: -
J: TRBJ1-6

DNA: TGTGCCAGCAGCGCCTTCAATCAGCCCCAGCATTTT
CDR3: CASSAFNQPQHF
size: -
V: TRBV7-2
D: -
J: TRBJ1-5

DNA: TGTGCCAGTAGTATAGGACTAGCGGGAGCTCACCATTCCTACAATGAGCAGTTCTTC
CDR3: CASSIGLAGAHHSYNEQFF
size: few
V: TRBV19
D: TRBD2
J: TRBJ2-1

DNA: TGTGCCAGCAGCCAAACAGGGTCCGTGGCGGACACCATATATTTT
CDR3: CASSQTGSVADTIYF
size: -
V: TRBV28
D: -
J: TRBJ1-3